The 11 T cell receptor beta chains reported below all come from one sample, sequenced in a study of shared clonotypes between healthy human individuals. Generated by immunoSEQ multiplex PCR, the TCRdb table keeps only in-frame clones and is missing some. This sample has 500,000 to 700,000 clones; 95% occur once, and the top ten carry over 0.095%. CD8 cells classed as naive were CD45RO-negative and positively selected for CCR7, excluding terminally differentiated effector memory CD45RA+ cells. The sequenced sample consisted of naive CD8+ T cells sorted from blood. The receptors come from a woman in her 30s in good health.

V gene TRBV4-1 combines with J gene TRBJ2-7; 10 nucleotides line up with TRBD1. Germline V gene lookup returns CDR1 MGHRA and CDR2 YSYEKL. The trim removed 4 bases at V and 5 bases at J, leaving 8 bases unmatched. The CDR3 runs 15 residues. This CDR3 reads CASSLRDRGLHEQYF. The CDR3 region has the DNA TGCGCCAGCAGCCTCCGGGACAGGGGTTTGCACGAGCAGTACTTC.

The chain recombines TRBV16 with TRBJ2-2; unclear D gene. The germline V gene has CDR1 KGHSY and CDR2 FQNENV. Trimming removed 5 bases from V and 10 bases from J, with 17 bases in between. There are 14 residues in the CDR3. The CDR3 loop reads CASSAYYGAQELFF. DNA for the CDR3: TGTGCCAGCAGCGCTTACTACGGCGCCCAGGAGCTGTTTTTT.

The V call is TRBV7-9, the J call TRBJ2-2, with 9 bases matching TRBD1. The junction had 13 bases not matched to a gene; V was cut back by 5 bases and J by 6 bases. The germline V gene encodes CDR1 SEHNR and CDR2 FQNEAQ (reference sequence). CDR3 length: 17 residues. The CDR3 reads CASSGDRAGAMAGELFF. The DNA of the CDR3 is TGTGCCAGCAGCGGGGACAGGGCGGGAGCAATGGCCGGGGAGCTGTTTTTT.

Concerning this clone itself: The sample carries other DNA sequences with the same CDR3. The J gene is TRBJ2-7, the V gene TRBV6-6; D remains unclear. CDR3 size: 10 residues. V dropped 8 bases and J dropped 4 bases, with 6 bases sitting between them. Germline assignment: CDR1 MNHNY and CDR2 SVGAGI (reference sequence). In DNA form, the CDR3 reads TGTGCCAGCGGACGGTACGAGCAGTACTTC. As protein: CASGRYEQYF.

The V gene is TRBV28, the J gene TRBJ1-2; D not resolved. The CDR3 totals 16 residues. V was trimmed by 5 bases and J by 4 bases, leaving 20 bases between them. CDR1 is MDHEN, CDR2 SYDVKM, per germline. In DNA form, the CDR3 reads TGTGCCAGCAGTCTAATTAATGTTGAGGGTGGCTATGGCTACACCTTC. Its protein product is CASSLINVEGGYGYTF.

V is TRBV7-9 and J is TRBJ2-7, with 8 bases lining up with TRBD1. The V and J ends lost 5 bases and 6 bases, in that order; junction bases with no gene match: 6. Germline CDR1 reads SEHNR; CDR2 reads FQNEAQ (reference sequence). The CDR3 loop spans 13 amino acids. The chain's CDR3 is CASSTGTGSEQYF. CDR3 in DNA: TGTGCCAGCAGCACTGGGACAGGAAGCGAGCAGTACTTC.

The chain uses TRBV5-5 and TRBJ2-2; TRBD2 agrees at 13 bases. The junction had 10 bases not matched to a gene; V was cut back by 0 bases and J by 8 bases. The germline V gene encodes CDR1 SGHKS and CDR2 YYEKEE (reference sequence). This CDR3 comprises 18 residues. CDR3 nucleotides: TGTGCCAGCAGCTTGGTCGACGGACTAGCGGGAGTAGGTGGGGAGCTGTTTTTT. This sequence encodes CASSLVDGLAGVGGELFF.

This chain connects TRBV6-5 to TRBJ2-7; 7 bases map to TRBD2. This CDR3 comprises 16 residues. Losses at the gene ends were 0 bases for V and 4 bases for J; bases not matched to a gene: 9. Germline V CDR1 and CDR2: MNHEY, SVGAGI. For the CDR3, the DNA is TGTGCCAGCAGTTACTCCGCGGGAGTCCTAGGGTACGAGCAGTACTTC. It encodes CASSYSAGVLGYEQYF.

The chain combines TRBV11-2 with TRBJ2-5; no firm D call. This CDR3 region has 12 residues. V was shortened by 4 bases and J by 5 bases, with 8 bases between the two germline ends. The V gene's germline CDR1 is SGHAT and CDR2 FQNNGV. The CDR3 region has the DNA TGTGCCAGCAGCTCGGGTTACGAGACCCAGTACTTC. Protein product: CASSSGYETQYF.

The rearrangement links TRBV2 to TRBJ1-2; D is possibly TRBD1 (5 bases). The CDR3 spans 14 residues. The V end was cut by 7 bases, the J end by 4 bases, with 16 bases between. Germline assignment: CDR1 SNHLY and CDR2 FYNNEI. CDR3 sequence: CASKPGGGSYGYTF. Written as DNA, the CDR3 is TGTGCCAGCAAGCCTGGGGGTGGGTCCTATGGCTACACCTTC. Full variable domain (remainder filled in from reference TRBV2 and TRBJ1-2): EPEVTQTPSHQVTQMGQEVILRCVPISNHLYFYWYRQILGQKVEFLVSFYNNEISEKSEIFDDQFSVERPDGSNFTLKIRSTKLEDSAMYFCASKPGGGSYGYTFGSGTRLTVV.

The J gene is TRBJ2-1, the V gene TRBV27; a possible D gene is TRBD2 (6 bases). Looked up from germline, CDR1 is MNHEY and CDR2 is SMNVEV (reference sequence). Trimming stripped 0 bases from V and 1 base from J, with 7 bases between. This CDR3 comprises 15 residues. As DNA, the CDR3 is TGTGCCAGCAGTTTATCTCTAGCGTCCTACAATGAGCAGTTCTTC. Translating gives CASSLSLASYNEQFF.